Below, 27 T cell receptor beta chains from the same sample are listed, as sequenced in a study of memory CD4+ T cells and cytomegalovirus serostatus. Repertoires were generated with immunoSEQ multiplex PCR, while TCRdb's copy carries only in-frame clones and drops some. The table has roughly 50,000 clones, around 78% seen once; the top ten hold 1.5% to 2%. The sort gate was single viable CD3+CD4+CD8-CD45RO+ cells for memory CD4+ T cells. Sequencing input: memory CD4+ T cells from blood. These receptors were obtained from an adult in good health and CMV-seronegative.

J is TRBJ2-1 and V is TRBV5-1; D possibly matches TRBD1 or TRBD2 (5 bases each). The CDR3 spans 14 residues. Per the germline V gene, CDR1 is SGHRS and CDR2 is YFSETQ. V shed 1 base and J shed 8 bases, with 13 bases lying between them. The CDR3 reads CASSLKVGGYEQFF. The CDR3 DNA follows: TGCGCCAGCAGCTTGAAGGTTGGGGGTTATGAGCAGTTCTTC.

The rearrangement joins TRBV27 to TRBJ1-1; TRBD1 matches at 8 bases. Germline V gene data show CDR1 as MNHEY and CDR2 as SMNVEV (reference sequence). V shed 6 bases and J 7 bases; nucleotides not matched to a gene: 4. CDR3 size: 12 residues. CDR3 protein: CASRKQGGEAFF. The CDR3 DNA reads TGTGCCAGCAGAAAACAGGGGGGTGAAGCTTTCTTT.

The CDR3 here is CASSPGRQETQYF. The CDR3 nucleotides read TGTGCCAGCTCACCAGGCCGCCAAGAGACCCAGTACTTC. This chain joins TRBV18 and TRBJ2-5, with unresolved D. The germline gives CDR1 KGHSH, CDR2 LQKENI. The CDR3 is made up of 13 amino acids. The V and J ends lost 2 bases and 1 base respectively, with 5 bases between them.

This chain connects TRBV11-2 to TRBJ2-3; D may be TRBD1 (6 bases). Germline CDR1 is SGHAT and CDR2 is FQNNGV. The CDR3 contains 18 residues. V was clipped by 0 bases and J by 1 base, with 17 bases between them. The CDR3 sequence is CASSLDSVGTTGTDTQYF. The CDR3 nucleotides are TGTGCCAGCAGCTTAGATTCCGTTGGGACAACAGGCACAGATACGCAGTATTTT.

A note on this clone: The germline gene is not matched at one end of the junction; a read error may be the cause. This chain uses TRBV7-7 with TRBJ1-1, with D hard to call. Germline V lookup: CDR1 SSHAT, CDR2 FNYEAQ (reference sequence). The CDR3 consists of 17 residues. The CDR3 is CASSPLKVGRLNTEAFF. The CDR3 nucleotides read TGTGCTAGCAGCCCGCTCAAGGTCGGCAGGCTGAACACTGAAGCTTTCTTT.

CDR3 loop: CASSVDHGEGTMNTIYF. The CDR3 nucleotides read TGTGCCAGCAGCGTAGACCACGGGGAGGGTACGATGAACACCATATATTTT. The chain is built from TRBV9 and TRBJ1-3, with D unclear. Germline V lookup: CDR1 SGDLS, CDR2 YYNGEE. V dropped 0 bases and J dropped 7 bases, with 20 bases sitting between them. The CDR3 extends over 17 amino acids.

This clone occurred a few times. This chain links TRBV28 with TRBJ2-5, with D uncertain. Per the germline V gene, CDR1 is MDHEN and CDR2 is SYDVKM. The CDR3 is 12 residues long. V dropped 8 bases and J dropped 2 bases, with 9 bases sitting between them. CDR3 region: CASQVGQETQYF. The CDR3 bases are TGTGCCAGCCAAGTGGGGCAAGAGACCCAGTACTTC.

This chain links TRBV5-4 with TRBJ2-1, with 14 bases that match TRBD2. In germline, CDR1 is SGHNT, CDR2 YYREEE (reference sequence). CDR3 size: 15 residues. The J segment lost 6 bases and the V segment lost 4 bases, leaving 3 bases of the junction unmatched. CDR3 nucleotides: TGTGCCAGCAGCCCGACTAGCGGGGGGGCCAATGAGCAGTTCTTC. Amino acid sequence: CASSPTSGGANEQFF.

The CDR3 sequence: CASSHGYGYTF. The CDR3 nucleotides read TGCGCCAGCAGCCACGGCTATGGCTACACCTTC. This chain connects TRBV4-3 to TRBJ1-2; the D is unclear. With 3 bases removed from V and 4 bases from J, the gap between germline ends came to 3 bases. The CDR3 spans 11 residues. The V gene's germline CDR1 is LGHNA and CDR2 YSLEER.

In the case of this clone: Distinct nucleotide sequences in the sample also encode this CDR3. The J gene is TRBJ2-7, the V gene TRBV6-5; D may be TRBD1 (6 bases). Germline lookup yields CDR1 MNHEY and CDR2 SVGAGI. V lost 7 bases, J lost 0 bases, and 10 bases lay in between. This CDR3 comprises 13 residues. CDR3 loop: CASTRGSSYEQYF. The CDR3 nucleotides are TGTGCCAGCACCAGGGGTAGCTCCTACGAGCAGTACTTC.

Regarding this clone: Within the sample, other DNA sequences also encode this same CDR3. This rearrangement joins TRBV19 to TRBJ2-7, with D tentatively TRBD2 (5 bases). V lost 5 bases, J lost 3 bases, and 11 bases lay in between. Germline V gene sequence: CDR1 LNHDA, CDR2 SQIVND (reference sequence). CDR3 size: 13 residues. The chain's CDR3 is CASSGPGFYEQYF. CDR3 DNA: TGTGCCAGTAGTGGACCGGGATTCTACGAGCAGTACTTC.

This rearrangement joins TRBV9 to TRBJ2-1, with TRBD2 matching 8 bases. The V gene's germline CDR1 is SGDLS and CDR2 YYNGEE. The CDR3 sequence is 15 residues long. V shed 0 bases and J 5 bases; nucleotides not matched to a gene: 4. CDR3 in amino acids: CASSVAPGGDNEQFF. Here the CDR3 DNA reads TGTGCCAGCAGCGTAGCCCCGGGAGGGGACAATGAGCAGTTCTTC. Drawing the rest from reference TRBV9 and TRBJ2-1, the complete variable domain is DSGVTQTPKHLITATGQRVTLRCSPRSGDLSVYWYQQSLDQGLQFLIQYYNGEERAKGNILERFSAQQFPDLHSELNLSSLELGDSALYFCASSVAPGGDNEQFFGPGTRLTVL.

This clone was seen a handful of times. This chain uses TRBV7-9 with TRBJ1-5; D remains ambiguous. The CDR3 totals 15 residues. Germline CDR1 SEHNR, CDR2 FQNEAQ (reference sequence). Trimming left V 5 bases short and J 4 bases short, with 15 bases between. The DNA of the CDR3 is TGTGCCAGCAGCCCCGCCGGAAGGGATAATCAGCCCCAGCATTTT. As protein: CASSPAGRDNQPQHF.

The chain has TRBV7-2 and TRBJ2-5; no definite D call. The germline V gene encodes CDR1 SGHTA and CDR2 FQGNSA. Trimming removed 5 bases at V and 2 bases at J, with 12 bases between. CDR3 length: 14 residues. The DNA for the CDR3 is TGTGCCAGCAGCGTTGGGCAGGCTCAAGAGACCCAGTACTTC. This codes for CASSVGQAQETQYF.

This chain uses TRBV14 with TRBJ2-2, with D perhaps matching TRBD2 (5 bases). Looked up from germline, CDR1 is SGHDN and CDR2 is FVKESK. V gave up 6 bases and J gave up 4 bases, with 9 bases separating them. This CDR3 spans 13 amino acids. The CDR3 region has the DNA TGTGCCAGCAGACTAGGGAGCACCGGGGAGCTGTTTTTT. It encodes CASRLGSTGELFF. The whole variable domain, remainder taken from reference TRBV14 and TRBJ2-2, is EAGVTQFPSHSVIEKGQTVTLRCDPISGHDNLYWYRRVMGKEIKFLLHFVKESKQDESGMPNNRFLAERTGGTYSTLKVQPAELEDSGVYFCASRLGSTGELFFGEGSRLTVL.

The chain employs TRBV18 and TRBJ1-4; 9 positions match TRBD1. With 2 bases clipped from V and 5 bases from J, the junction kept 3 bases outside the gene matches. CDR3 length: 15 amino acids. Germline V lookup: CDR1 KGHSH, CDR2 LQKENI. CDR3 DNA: TGTGCCAGCTCACCAAATGGACAGGGGAATGAAAAACTGTTTTTT. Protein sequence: CASSPNGQGNEKLFF.

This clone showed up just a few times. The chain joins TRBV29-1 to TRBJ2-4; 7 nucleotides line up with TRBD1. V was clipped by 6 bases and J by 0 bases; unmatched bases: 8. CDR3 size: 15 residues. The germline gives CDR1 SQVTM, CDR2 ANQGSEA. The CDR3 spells CSVRDSGLAKNIQYF. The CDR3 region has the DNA TGCAGCGTCCGGGACAGCGGTTTAGCCAAAAACATTCAGTACTTC.

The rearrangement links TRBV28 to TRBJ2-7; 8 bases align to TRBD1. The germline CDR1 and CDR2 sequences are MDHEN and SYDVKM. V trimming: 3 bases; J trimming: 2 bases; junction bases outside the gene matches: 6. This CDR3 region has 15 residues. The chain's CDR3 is CASSFVGTGAYEQYF. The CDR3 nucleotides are TGTGCCAGCAGTTTCGTGGGGACAGGTGCCTACGAGCAGTACTTC.

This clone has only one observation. The CDR3 is CASTLGRWTEAFF. Written as DNA, the CDR3 is TGTGCCAGCACCTTAGGGCGGTGGACTGAAGCTTTCTTT. The chain recombines TRBV28 with TRBJ1-1; D is unclear. Germline CDR1 and CDR2: MDHEN and SYDVKM. V lost 7 bases and J 5 bases, leaving 14 bases between the germline ends. This CDR3 has 13 residues.

CDR3 coding DNA: TGTGCCAGCAGCCGGACAGGGGGCATCTACGAGCAGTACTTC. It encodes CASSRTGGIYEQYF. The rearrangement joins TRBV7-8 to TRBJ2-7; 11 bases map to TRBD1. V dropped 5 bases and J dropped 3; count of bases not matched to a gene: 3. Germline V gene lookup returns CDR1 SGHVS and CDR2 FQNEAQ. CDR3 length: 14 residues.

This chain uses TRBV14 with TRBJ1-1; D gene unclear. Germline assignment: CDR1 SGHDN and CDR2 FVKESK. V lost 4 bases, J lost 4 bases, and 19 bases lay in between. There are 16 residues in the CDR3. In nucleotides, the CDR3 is TGTGCCAGCAGCCCATTGAGACGCGGGCCGACCACTGAAGCTTTCTTT. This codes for CASSPLRRGPTTEAFF.

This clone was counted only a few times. The CDR3 here is CASSIQGYNQPQHF. As DNA, the CDR3 is TGTGCCAGTAGTATACAGGGCTACAATCAGCCCCAGCATTTT. The rearrangement uses TRBV19 and TRBJ1-5, with D tentatively TRBD1 (5 bases). The CDR3 spans 14 residues. V lost 2 bases and J 3 bases, leaving 8 bases between the germline ends. CDR1 and CDR2 (germline): LNHDA, SQIVND (reference sequence). The entire variable domain, with the rest obtained from reference TRBV19 and TRBJ1-5, is as follows: DGGITQSPKYLFRKEGQNVTLSCEQNLNHDAMYWYRQDPGQGLRLIYYSQIVNDFQKGDIAEGYSVSREKKESFPLTVTSAQKNPTAFYLCASSIQGYNQPQHFGDGTRLSIL.

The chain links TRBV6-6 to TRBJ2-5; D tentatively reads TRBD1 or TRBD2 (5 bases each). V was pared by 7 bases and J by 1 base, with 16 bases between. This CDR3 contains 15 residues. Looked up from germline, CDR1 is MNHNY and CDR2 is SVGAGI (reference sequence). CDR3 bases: TGTGCCAGCACCTCACGGGGACGGCCCCAAGAGACCCAGTACTTC. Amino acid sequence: CASTSRGRPQETQYF.

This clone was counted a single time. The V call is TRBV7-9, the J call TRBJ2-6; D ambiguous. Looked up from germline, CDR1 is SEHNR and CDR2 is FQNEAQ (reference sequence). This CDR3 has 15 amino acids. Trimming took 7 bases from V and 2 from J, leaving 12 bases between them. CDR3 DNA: TGTGCCAGCATCATCTTGGGTCCTGGGGCCAACGTCCTGACTTTC. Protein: CASIILGPGANVLTF.

The CDR3 loop is CASSLDGTGRYEQYF. CDR3 nucleotides: TGCGCCAGCAGCTTGGATGGGACAGGCCGTTACGAGCAGTACTTC. The chain joins TRBV5-1 to TRBJ2-7; 8 bases align to TRBD1. Germline CDR1 SGHRS, CDR2 YFSETQ. J gave up 4 bases and V 0 bases, and 6 bases lay outside the gene matches. The CDR3 length is 15 residues.

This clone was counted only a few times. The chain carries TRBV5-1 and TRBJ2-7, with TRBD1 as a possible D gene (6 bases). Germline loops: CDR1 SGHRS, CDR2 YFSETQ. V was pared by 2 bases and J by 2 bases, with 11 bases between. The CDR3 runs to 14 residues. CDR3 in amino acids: CASSLATGPYEQYF. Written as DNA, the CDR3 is TGCGCCAGCAGCTTAGCTACAGGGCCCTACGAGCAGTACTTC.

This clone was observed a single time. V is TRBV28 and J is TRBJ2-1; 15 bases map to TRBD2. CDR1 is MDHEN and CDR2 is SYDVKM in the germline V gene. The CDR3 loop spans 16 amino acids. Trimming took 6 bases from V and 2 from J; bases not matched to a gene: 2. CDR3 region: CASSRTSGGAYNEQFF. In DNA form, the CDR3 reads TGTGCCAGCAGCAGGACTAGCGGGGGGGCCTACAATGAGCAGTTCTTC.